Below, one TCR beta chain is given with its context. What it binds is unknown. Thawed PBMCs were FACS-sorted into unstimulated CD4+CD25+CD127- regulatory T cells, CD4+CD25- non-regulatory cells, CD4 and CD8 cells. This record comes from a study of Tregs in tolerant kidney transplant recipients. In the study overall: Related graft donors supplied nonmyeloablative bone marrow transplants, and mixed chimerism was transient.

General observations from the study: Biological reproducibility was not directly addressed in this study. The small number of patients limits these findings pending further validation.

Only in-frame clones appear in the TCRdb table, and some are missing; sequencing was by immunoSEQ multiplex PCR. The sample consists of about 110,000 clones, nearly 90% of them appearing once. This receptor was obtained from a human donor who received a combined kidney and bone marrow transplant. The starting material was CD4+ T cells from blood, obtained before the transplant.

Written as DNA, the CDR3 is TGCGCCAGCAGCCAGTTACTAGCGGGCGGGGGCTACGAGCAGTACTTC. It yields the protein CASSQLLAGGGYEQYF. The J gene is TRBJ2-7, the V gene TRBV4-1; 9 bases agree with TRBD2. J lost 3 bases, V lost 3 bases, and 9 bases had no gene match. The CDR3 covers 16 residues. CDR1 and CDR2 from the germline V gene are MGHRA and YSYEKL.